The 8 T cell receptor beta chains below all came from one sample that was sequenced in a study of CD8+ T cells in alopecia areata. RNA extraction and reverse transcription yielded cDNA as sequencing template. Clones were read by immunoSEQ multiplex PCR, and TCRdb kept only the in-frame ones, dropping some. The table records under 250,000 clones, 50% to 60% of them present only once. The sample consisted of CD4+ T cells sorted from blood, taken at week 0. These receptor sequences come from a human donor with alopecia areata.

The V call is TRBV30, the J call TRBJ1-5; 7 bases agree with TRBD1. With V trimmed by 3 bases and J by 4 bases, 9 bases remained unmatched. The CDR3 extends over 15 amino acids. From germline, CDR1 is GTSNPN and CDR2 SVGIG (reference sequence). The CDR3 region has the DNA TGTGCCTGGAGCCCCTCGGGGACAGAAAATCAGCCCCAGCATTTT. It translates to CAWSPSGTENQPQHF.

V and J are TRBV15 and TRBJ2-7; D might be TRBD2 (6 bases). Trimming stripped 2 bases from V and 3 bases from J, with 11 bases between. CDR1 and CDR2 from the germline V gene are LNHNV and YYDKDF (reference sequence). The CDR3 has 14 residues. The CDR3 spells CATSRYAGGYEQYF. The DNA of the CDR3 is TGTGCCACCAGCAGATACGCCGGGGGCTACGAGCAGTACTTC.

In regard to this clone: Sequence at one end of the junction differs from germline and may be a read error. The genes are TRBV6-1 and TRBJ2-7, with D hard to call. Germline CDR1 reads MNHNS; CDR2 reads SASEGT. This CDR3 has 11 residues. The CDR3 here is CASSEALRVSF. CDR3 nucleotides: TGTGCCAGCAGTGAAGCGCTAAGGGTAAGCTTC.

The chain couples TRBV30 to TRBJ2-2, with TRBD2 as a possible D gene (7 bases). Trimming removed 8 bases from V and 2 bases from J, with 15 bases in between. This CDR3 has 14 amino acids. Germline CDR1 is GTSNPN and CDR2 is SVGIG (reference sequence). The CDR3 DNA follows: TGTGCCCAGGACCGGGGGGCAAACACCGGGGAGCTGTTTTTT. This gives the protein CAQDRGANTGELFF.

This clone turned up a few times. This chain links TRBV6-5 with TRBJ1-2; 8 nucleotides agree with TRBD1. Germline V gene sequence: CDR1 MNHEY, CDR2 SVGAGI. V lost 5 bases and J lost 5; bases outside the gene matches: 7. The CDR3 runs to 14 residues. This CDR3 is CASSPDRDGYGYTF. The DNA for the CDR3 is TGTGCCAGCAGTCCGGACAGGGACGGATATGGCTACACCTTC.

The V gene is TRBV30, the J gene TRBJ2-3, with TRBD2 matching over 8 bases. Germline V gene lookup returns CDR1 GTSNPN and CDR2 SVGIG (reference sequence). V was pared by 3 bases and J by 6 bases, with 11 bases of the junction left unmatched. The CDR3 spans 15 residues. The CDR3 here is CAWRAGTSVGDTQYF. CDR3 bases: TGTGCCTGGAGGGCCGGGACTAGTGTAGGGGATACGCAGTATTTT.

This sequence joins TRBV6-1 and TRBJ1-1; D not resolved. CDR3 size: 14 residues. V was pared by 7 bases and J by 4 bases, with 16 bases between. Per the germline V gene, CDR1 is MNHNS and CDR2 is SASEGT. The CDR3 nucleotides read TGTGCCAGCACCTTGACCCTACTGGGCACTGAAGCTTTCTTT. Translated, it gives CASTLTLLGTEAFF.

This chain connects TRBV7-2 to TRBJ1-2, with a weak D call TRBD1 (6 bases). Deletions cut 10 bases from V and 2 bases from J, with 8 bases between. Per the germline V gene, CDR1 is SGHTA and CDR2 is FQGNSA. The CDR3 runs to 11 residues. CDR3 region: CAIDRNYGYTF. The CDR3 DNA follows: TGTGCCATCGACAGGAACTATGGCTACACCTTC.